What follows are 2 T cell receptor beta chains derived from one specimen sequenced in a study of blood T cell repertoires in COVID-19. Produced via immunoSEQ multiplex PCR; TCRdb's table is partial and in-frame only. This repertoire shows 350,000 to 450,000 clones, more than 80% found once; its top ten account for over 1%. The sample was peripheral blood. The receptors here all came from a man aged 40-49 years with acute or convalescent COVID-19.

J is TRBJ1-6 and V is TRBV28, with D uncertain. CDR1 is MDHEN, CDR2 SYDVKM, per germline. This CDR3 is built from 15 residues. Trimming left V 3 bases short and J 2 bases short, with 8 bases between. The CDR3 here is CASSFRGTYNSPLHF. The CDR3 DNA reads as TGTGCCAGCAGTTTTCGGGGAACCTATAATTCACCCCTCCACTTT.

In its sample, this clone was seen a few times. This sequence joins TRBV6-5 and TRBJ2-7, with 7 bases matching TRBD1. Germline V gene data show CDR1 as MNHEY and CDR2 as SVGAGI. The CDR3 contains 13 residues. Unmatched junction bases numbered 5, after V lost 5 bases and J lost 4 bases. CDR3 loop: CASSPGTAYEQYF. The CDR3 region has the DNA TGTGCCAGCAGTCCCGGGACAGCGTACGAGCAGTACTTC.